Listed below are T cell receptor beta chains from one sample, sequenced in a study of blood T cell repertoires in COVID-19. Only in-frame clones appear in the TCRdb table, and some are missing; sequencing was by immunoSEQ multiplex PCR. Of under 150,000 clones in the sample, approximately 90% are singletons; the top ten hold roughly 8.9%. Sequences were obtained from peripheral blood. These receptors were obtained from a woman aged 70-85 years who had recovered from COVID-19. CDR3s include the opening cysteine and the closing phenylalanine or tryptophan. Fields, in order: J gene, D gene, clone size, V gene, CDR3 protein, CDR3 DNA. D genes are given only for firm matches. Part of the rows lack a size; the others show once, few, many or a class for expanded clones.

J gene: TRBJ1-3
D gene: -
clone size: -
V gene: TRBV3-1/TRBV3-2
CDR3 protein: CASSLPGGGNTIYF
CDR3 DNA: TGTGCCAGCAGCCTCCCTGGCGGTGGAAACACCATATATTTT

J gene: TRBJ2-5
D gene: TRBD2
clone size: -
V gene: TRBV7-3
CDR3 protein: CASSSGLGETQYF
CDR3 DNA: TGTGCCAGCAGCTCAGGACTAGGAGAGACCCAGTACTTC

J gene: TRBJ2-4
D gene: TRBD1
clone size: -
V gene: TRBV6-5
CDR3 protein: CASRGTGKNIQYF
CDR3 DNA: TGTGCCAGCAGGGGGACAGGCAAAAACATTCAGTACTTC

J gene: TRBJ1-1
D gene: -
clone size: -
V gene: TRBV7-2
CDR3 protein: CASSREAGYAEAFF
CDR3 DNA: TGTGCCAGCAGCAGAGAGGCGGGGTACGCTGAAGCTTTCTTT

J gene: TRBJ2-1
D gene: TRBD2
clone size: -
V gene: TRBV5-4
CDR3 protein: CASSPGRGEEEQFF
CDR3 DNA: TGTGCCAGCAGCCCCGGGCGGGGGGAGGAGGAGCAGTTCTTC

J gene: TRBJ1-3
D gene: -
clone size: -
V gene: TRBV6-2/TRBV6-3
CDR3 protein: CASSYKGADGNTIYF
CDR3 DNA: TGTGCCAGCAGTTACAAGGGAGCGGATGGAAACACCATATATTTT

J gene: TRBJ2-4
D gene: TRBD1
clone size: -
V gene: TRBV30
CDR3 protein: CAWSGTGVVNIQYF
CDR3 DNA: TGTGCCTGGTCCGGGACAGGGGTAGTAAACATTCAGTACTTC

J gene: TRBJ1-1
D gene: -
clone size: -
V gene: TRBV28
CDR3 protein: CASSPPTNTEAFF
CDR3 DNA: TGTGCCAGCAGTCCCCCTACGAACACTGAAGCTTTCTTT

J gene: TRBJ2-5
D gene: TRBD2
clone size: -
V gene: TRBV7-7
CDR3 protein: CASSSTGTRYETQYF
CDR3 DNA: TGTGCTAGCAGCAGTACCGGGACTAGATACGAGACCCAGTACTTC

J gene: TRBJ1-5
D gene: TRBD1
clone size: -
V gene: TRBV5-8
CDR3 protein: CASSFSGTGGFQPQHF
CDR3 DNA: TGTGCCAGCAGCTTTTCCGGGACAGGGGGTTTTCAGCCCCAGCATTTT

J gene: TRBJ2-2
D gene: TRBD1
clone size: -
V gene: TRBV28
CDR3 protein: CASSSPTGANTGELFF
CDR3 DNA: TGTGCCAGCAGTTCCCCGACAGGGGCGAACACCGGGGAGCTGTTTTTT

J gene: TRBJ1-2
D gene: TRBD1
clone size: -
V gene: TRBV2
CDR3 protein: CASRGGRDRYTF
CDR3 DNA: TGTGCCAGCAGAGGGGGCAGGGATCGCTACACCTTC

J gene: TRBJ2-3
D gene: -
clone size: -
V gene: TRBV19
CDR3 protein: CASKVAATDTQYF
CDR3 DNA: TGTGCCAGTAAAGTAGCGGCCACAGATACGCAGTATTTT

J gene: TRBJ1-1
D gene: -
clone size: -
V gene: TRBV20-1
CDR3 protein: CSASDGIYTEAFF
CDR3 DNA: TGCAGTGCTAGTGACGGGATATACACTGAAGCTTTCTTT

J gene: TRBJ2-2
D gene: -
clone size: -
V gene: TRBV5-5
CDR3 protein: CASSRDSYTGELFF
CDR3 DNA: TGTGCCAGCAGCCGGGACTCCTACACCGGGGAGCTGTTTTTT

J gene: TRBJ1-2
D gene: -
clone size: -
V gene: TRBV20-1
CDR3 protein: CSAGGAEGYTF
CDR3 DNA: TGCAGTGCAGGGGGGGCCGAGGGCTACACCTTC

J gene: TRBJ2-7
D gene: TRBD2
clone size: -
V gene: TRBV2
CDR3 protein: CASRGTSGRRYEQYF
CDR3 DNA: TGTGCCAGCAGGGGGACTAGCGGGAGGCGCTACGAGCAGTACTTC

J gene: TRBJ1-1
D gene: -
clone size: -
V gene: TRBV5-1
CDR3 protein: CASSLGAGMNTEAFF
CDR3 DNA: TGCGCCAGCAGCTTGGGGGCAGGGATGAACACTGAAGCTTTCTTT

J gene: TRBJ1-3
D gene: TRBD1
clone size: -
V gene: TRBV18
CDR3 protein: CASSPGQGATLSGNTIYF
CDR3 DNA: TGTGCCAGCTCGCCGGGACAGGGGGCCACTCTCTCTGGAAACACCATATATTTT

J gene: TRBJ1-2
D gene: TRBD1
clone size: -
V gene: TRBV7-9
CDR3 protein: CASSRDSNYGYTF
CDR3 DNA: TGTGCCAGCAGCCGGGACAGTAACTATGGCTACACCTTC

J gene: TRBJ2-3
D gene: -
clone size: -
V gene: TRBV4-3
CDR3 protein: CASSPTGAGTDTQYF
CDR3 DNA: TGCGCCAGCAGCCCGACCGGAGCCGGCACAGATACGCAGTATTTT

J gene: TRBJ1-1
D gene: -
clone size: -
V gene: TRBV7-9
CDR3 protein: CASSPGGGTEAFF
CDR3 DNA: TGTGCCAGCAGCCCCGGGGGGGGCACTGAAGCTTTCTTT

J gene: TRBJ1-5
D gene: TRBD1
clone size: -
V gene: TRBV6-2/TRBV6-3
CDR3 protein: CASSYGQGVGSNQPQHF
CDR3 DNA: TGTGCCAGCAGTTACGGACAGGGGGTTGGTAGCAATCAGCCCCAGCATTTT

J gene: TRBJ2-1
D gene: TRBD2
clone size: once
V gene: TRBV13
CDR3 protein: CASSSSASGSILQGFF
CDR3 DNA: TGTGCCAGCAGCTCCTCGGCTAGCGGGAGTATTTTACAGGGGTTCTTC

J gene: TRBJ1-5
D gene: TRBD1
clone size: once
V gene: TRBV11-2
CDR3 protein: CASSLVAGGGQPQHF
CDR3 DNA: TGTGCCAGCAGCTTAGTGGCAGGGGGCGGGCAGCCCCAGCATTTT

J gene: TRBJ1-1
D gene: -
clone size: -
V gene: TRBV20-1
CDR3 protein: CSAVPHTEAFF
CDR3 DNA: TGCAGTGCTGTTCCTCACACTGAAGCTTTCTTT

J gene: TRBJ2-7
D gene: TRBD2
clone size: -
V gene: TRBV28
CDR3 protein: CASSLSGLAGGSDEQYF
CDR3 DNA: TGTGCCAGCAGTCTTTCGGGACTAGCGGGAGGAAGTGACGAGCAGTACTTC

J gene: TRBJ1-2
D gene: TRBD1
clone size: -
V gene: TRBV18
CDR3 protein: CASSPSPTGPLYGYTF
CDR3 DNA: TGTGCCAGCTCACCTTCTCCGACAGGGCCTCTCTATGGCTACACCTTC

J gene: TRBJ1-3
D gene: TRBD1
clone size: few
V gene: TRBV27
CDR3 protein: CATSPNRGAGNTIYF
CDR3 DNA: TGTGCCACCTCACCCAACAGGGGGGCTGGAAACACCATATATTTT

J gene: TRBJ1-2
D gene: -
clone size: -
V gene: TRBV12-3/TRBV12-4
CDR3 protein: CASSYEASYGYTF
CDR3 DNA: TGTGCCAGCAGTTATGAGGCTTCCTATGGCTACACCTTC

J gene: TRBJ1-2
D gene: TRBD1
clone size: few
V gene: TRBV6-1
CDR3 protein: CASSERDRSYSGYTF
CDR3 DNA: TGTGCCAGCAGTGAAAGGGACAGATCTTATAGTGGCTACACCTTC